A selection of T cell receptor beta chains follows, all from one sample in a study of OX40 agonist ivuxolimab in advanced cancers. Profiled with immunoSEQ multiplex PCR; TCRdb holds only in-frame clones, not every one. The sample lists some 20,000 clones, approximately 74% occurring once. The material sequenced was CD4+ or CD8+ T cells sorted from blood, taken in a trial of the OX40 agonist ivuxolimab. The receptors were sampled from an adult with an advanced solid tumor such as melanoma, head and neck, liver or kidney cancer. Both conserved end residues are part of each CDR3. A D gene is named only where the DNA matches it firmly. Clone size appears in some rows only: once, few, many, or a class for an expanded clone.

V: TRBV16
size: few
D: .
J: TRBJ2-7
CDR3: CASSQSGSTYEQYF
DNA: TGTGCCAGCAGCCAATCTGGCAGCACCTACGAGCAGTACTTC

V: TRBV9
size: .
D: TRBD1
J: TRBJ2-2
CDR3: CASSVSGTGGLTITGELFF
DNA: TGTGCCAGCAGCGTGTCCGGGACAGGGGGCCTCACCATCACCGGGGAGCTGTTTTTT

V: TRBV9
size: once
D: .
J: TRBJ2-3
CDR3: CASSVAGSRSDTQYF
DNA: TGTGCCAGCAGCGTAGCCGGGAGCAGGTCAGATACGCAGTATTTT

V: TRBV28
size: .
D: TRBD1
J: TRBJ2-5
CDR3: CASSSDRVLRSQETQYF
DNA: TGTGCCAGCAGTTCTGACAGGGTCCTACGGTCCCAAGAGACCCAGTACTTC

V: TRBV4-2
size: medium-sized
D: .
J: TRBJ2-3
CDR3: CASSQEGQVTDTQYF
DNA: TGTGCCAGCAGCCAAGAGGGACAAGTCACAGATACGCAGTATTTT

V: TRBV9
size: once
D: .
J: TRBJ1-5
CDR3: CASSVGQKPRYSNQPQHF
DNA: TGTGCCAGCAGCGTCGGACAGAAACCCCGTTATAGCAATCAGCCCCAGCATTTT

V: TRBV7-9
size: few
D: .
J: TRBJ2-5
CDR3: CASSLPGSETQYF
DNA: TGTGCCAGCAGCTTACCAGGGTCCGAGACCCAGTACTTC

V: TRBV28
size: medium-sized
D: .
J: TRBJ2-2
CDR3: CASSLFGGELFF
DNA: TGTGCCAGCAGTTTATTCGGCGGGGAGCTGTTTTTT

V: TRBV29-1
size: .
D: .
J: TRBJ2-3
CDR3: CSALALSTDTQYF
DNA: TGCAGTGCCCTAGCGTTAAGCACAGATACGCAGTATTTT

V: TRBV7-9
size: .
D: TRBD1
J: TRBJ1-1
CDR3: CASSWGTGNTEAFF
DNA: TGTGCCAGCAGTTGGGGGACAGGGAACACTGAAGCTTTCTTT

V: TRBV28
size: .
D: .
J: TRBJ2-2
CDR3: CASSLYTSTGELFF
DNA: TGTGCCAGCAGTTTGTACACGAGCACCGGGGAGCTGTTTTTT